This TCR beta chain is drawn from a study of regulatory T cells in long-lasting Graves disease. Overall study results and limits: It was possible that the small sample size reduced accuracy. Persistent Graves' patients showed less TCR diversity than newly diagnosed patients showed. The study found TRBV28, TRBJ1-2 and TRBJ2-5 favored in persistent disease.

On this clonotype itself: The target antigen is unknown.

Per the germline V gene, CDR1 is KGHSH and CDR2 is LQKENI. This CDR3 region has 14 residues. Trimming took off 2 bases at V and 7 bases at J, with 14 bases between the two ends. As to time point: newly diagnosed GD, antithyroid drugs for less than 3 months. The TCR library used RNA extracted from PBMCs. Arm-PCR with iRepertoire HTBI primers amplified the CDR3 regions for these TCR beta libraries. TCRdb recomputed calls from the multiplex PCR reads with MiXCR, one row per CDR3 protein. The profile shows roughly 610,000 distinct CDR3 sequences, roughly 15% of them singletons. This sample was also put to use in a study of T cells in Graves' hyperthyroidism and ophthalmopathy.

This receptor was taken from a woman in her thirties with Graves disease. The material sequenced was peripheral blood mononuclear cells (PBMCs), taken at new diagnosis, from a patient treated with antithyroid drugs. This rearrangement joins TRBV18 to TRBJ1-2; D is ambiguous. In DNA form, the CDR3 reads TGTGCCAGCTCACCAGGCAGCCAGACCCTTGGCTACACCTTC. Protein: CASSPGSQTLGYTF. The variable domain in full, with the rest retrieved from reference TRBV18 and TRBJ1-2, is NAGVMQNPRHLVRRRGQEARLRCSPMKGHSHVYWYRQLPEEGLKFMVYLQKENIIDESGMPKERFSAEFPKEGPSILRIQQVVRGDSAAYFCASSPGSQTLGYTFGSGTRLTVV.